This section outlines one T cell receptor (beta chain) sequence together with its context. Its matching antigen is unknown. This specimen belongs to a study of T-cell memory formation after mild COVID-19. Study results and caveats: Cross-reactive memory appears to have joined, as suggested by some responding clones showing up in pre-infection memory.

MiXCR, run by TCRdb on the 5' RACE reads, gives a single entry per CDR3 protein. The sample lists 300,000 to 400,000 distinct CDR3 sequences, 25% to 30% occurring once. The source of this sequence is an adult woman who had mild COVID-19 (a few samples of this study predate the infection). Cell type and time point are not known. Sequences were obtained from PBMCs or a T cell subset sorted from them (not recorded which).

The CDR3 DNA reads TGTGCCAGCAGCTTAGCTGGTGGGGGCAATCAGCCCCAGCATTTT. This encodes CASSLAGGGNQPQHF. The chain is built from TRBV7-2 and TRBJ1-5; D is ambiguous. The V gene lost 0 bases and the J gene lost 2 bases, with 8 bases spanning the gap. The germline V gene has CDR1 SGHTA and CDR2 FQGNSA. CDR3 length: 15 amino acids.